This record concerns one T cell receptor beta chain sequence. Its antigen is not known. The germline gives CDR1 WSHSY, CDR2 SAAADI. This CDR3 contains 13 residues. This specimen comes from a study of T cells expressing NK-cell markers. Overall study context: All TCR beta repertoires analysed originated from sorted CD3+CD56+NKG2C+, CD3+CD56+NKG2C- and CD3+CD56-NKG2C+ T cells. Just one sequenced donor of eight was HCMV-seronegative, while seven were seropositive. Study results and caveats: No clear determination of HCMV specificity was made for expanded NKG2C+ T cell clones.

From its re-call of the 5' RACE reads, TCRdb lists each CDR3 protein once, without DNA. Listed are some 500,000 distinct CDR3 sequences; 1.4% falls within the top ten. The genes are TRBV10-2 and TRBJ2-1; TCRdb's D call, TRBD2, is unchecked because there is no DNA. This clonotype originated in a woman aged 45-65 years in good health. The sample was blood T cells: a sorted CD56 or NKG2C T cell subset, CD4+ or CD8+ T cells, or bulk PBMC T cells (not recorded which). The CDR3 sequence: CASSEDPRLEQFF.